The 15 T cell receptor beta chains reported below all come from one sample, sequenced in a study of blood T cell repertoires in COVID-19. Profiling relied on immunoSEQ multiplex PCR, and the TCRdb table lists in-frame clones only, not all of them. The sample includes over 300,000 clones, about nine tenths seen only once; the top ten take about 10%. Input material: PBMCs or T cells enriched from blood (not recorded which). Every receptor here comes from a woman between 18 and 30 years old who had recovered from COVID-19.

This clone has a handful of counts. The chain links TRBV5-5 to TRBJ1-1; the D gene is possibly TRBD1 (5 bases). The V gene lost 4 bases and the J gene lost 7 bases, with 14 bases spanning the gap. CDR3 length: 13 amino acids. Germline CDR1 SGHKS, CDR2 YYEKEE (reference sequence). DNA for the CDR3: TGTGCCAGCAGCCCGGACAATTCATTTGAAGCTTTCTTT. Its translation is CASSPDNSFEAFF.

The chain recombines TRBV5-1 with TRBJ2-2, with TRBD2 identical over 9 bases. The CDR3 spans 15 residues. With 0 bases clipped from V and 10 bases from J, the junction kept 7 bases outside the gene matches. The germline V gene encodes CDR1 SGHRS and CDR2 YFSETQ. CDR3 amino acids: CASSLVSRGGVELFF. DNA of the CDR3: TGCGCCAGCAGCTTGGTTTCGCGGGGGGGCGTGGAGCTGTTTTTT. Full variable domain (rest looked up from reference TRBV5-1 and TRBJ2-2): KAGVTQTPRYLIKTRGQQVTLSCSPISGHRSVSWYQQTPGQGLQFLFEYFSETQRNKGNFPGRFSGRQFSNSRSEMNVSTLELGDSALYLCASSLVSRGGVELFFGEGSRLTVL.

This clone has just one count. The J gene is TRBJ1-2, the V gene TRBV5-1; the D is unclear. Germline CDR1 is SGHRS and CDR2 is YFSETQ. The V end was cut by 1 base, the J end by 10 bases, with 11 bases between. The CDR3 runs to 12 residues. The CDR3 reads CASSLTASAYTF. The CDR3 DNA reads as TGCGCCAGCAGCTTGACAGCCTCCGCCTACACCTTC.

The chain employs TRBV29-1 and TRBJ2-2; D perhaps matches TRBD1 (6 bases). This CDR3 has 15 amino acids. V was trimmed by 5 bases and J by 5 bases, leaving 18 bases between them. Germline assignment: CDR1 SQVTM and CDR2 ANQGSEA. The CDR3 bases are TGCAGCGTTTTTGGGGGACCTAGGGGGACCGGGGAGCTGTTTTTT. Translated, it gives CSVFGGPRGTGELFF.

This clone appeared once. The chain has TRBV5-1 and TRBJ2-7; 7 nucleotides align to TRBD2. With V trimmed by 0 bases and J by 2 bases, 5 bases remained unmatched. Germline lookup yields CDR1 SGHRS and CDR2 YFSETQ. CDR3 length: 15 amino acids. The CDR3 DNA follows: TGCGCCAGCAGCTTGGCGGGGAGGGCCACCTACGAGCAGTACTTC. Its translation is CASSLAGRATYEQYF.

J is TRBJ1-2 and V is TRBV29-1; 7 positions agree with TRBD1. The CDR3 runs to 14 residues. Germline assignment: CDR1 SQVTM and CDR2 ANQGSEA. The trim removed 7 bases at V and 5 bases at J, leaving 13 bases unmatched. The chain's CDR3 is CSALTKGTAYGYTF. Here the CDR3 DNA reads TGCAGCGCCCTGACGAAGGGGACAGCTTATGGCTACACCTTC.

This chain links TRBV28 with TRBJ1-5, with D uncertain. The CDR3 has 13 residues. V lost 1 base to trimming and J lost 8 bases, with 9 bases between them. Germline assignment: CDR1 MDHEN and CDR2 SYDVKM. CDR3 coding DNA: TGTGCCAGCAGTTTATTGGTCGGGGAGCCCCAGCATTTT. As protein: CASSLLVGEPQHF.

This clone was recorded once. The J gene is TRBJ1-3, the V gene TRBV9; no firm D call. CDR3 length: 16 residues. Trimming took off 3 bases at V and 0 bases at J, with 13 bases between the two ends. Germline CDR1 is SGDLS and CDR2 is YYNGEE. CDR3 sequence reads: CASSAHAGTSGNTIYF. The CDR3 nucleotides read TGTGCCAGCAGCGCGCATGCAGGAACCTCTGGAAACACCATATATTTT.

This clone was seen a few times. The chain carries TRBV3-1 (or the pseudogene TRBV3-2) and TRBJ2-1, with TRBD2 identical over 15 bases. The germline gives CDR1 LGHDT, CDR2 YNNKEL (reference sequence). The CDR3 has 17 amino acids. V trimming: 2 bases; J trimming: 7 bases; junction bases outside the gene matches: 6. CDR3 sequence (DNA): TGTGCCAGCAGCCAACTGAGAGGGACTAGCGGGAGGAATGAGCAGTTCTTC. The encoded protein is CASSQLRGTSGRNEQFF.

This chain joins TRBV6-1 and TRBJ1-5; TRBD1 agrees at 7 bases. The V segment lost 3 bases and the J segment 9 bases; nucleotides outside the gene matches: 14. CDR3 length: 16 amino acids. Per germline, CDR1 MNHNS and CDR2 SASEGT. The CDR3 nucleotides are TGTGCCAGCAGTGATACCCCCGGGACAGCATCGGGGCCCCAGCATTTT. This sequence encodes CASSDTPGTASGPQHF.

This clone is a singleton in its sample. The V gene is TRBV19, the J gene TRBJ1-5, with D unresolved. Germline lookup yields CDR1 LNHDA and CDR2 SQIVND (reference sequence). Deletions cut 5 bases from V and 9 bases from J, with 14 bases between. CDR3 length: 13 amino acids. The CDR3 here is CASSETLVMPQHF. The CDR3 DNA sequence: TGTGCCAGTAGTGAGACACTCGTCATGCCCCAGCATTTT.

The V and J genes are TRBV5-1 and TRBJ1-3, with D possibly matching TRBD1 (5 bases). There are 14 residues in the CDR3. Germline-derived CDR1 and CDR2 are SGHRS and YFSETQ. The V end lost 6 bases, the J end lost 3 bases, and 13 bases lay between the germline ends. CDR3 protein: CASKQGVGGNTIYF. CDR3 bases: TGCGCCAGCAAGCAGGGTGTCGGTGGAAACACCATATATTTT.

The rearrangement uses TRBV15 and TRBJ2-5, with D perhaps matching TRBD2 (6 bases). The germline gives CDR1 LNHNV, CDR2 YYDKDF (reference sequence). The CDR3 length is 15 residues. Trimming removed 0 bases at V and 7 bases at J, with 15 bases between. The CDR3 nucleotides read TGTGCCACCAGCAGAGATCGAGGCGGGACGGGGACCCAGTACTTC. It yields the protein CATSRDRGGTGTQYF.

The chain joins TRBV6-2 or TRBV6-3 to TRBJ1-5; D gene unclear. CDR3 length: 14 amino acids. CDR1 is MNHEY and CDR2 is SVGEGT in the germline V gene. Trimming removed 2 bases at V and 7 bases at J, with 12 bases between. This CDR3 reads CASSYAGIGQPQHF. CDR3 sequence (DNA): TGTGCCAGCAGTTACGCGGGAATTGGCCAGCCCCAGCATTTT.

The rearrangement links TRBV18 to TRBJ1-2; D is ambiguous. The CDR3 sequence is 13 residues long. Germline assignment: CDR1 KGHSH and CDR2 LQKENI. With 2 bases removed from V and 2 bases from J, the gap between germline ends came to 6 bases. The CDR3 reads CASSPEQNYGYTF. CDR3 nucleotides: TGTGCCAGCTCACCAGAGCAAAACTATGGCTACACCTTC.